This TCR beta chain was identified in a study of blood T cells in healthy people across ages. Study-wide background: Per every two T cells, about one barcoded beta molecule was captured by template switching.

Study observations and caveats: Naive T cell percentage strongly correlated with TCR beta diversity. Not knowing donor CMV status may have confounded expanded clonotype changes.

This CDR3 contains 15 residues. With 5 bases removed from V and 5 bases from J, the gap between germline ends came to 15 bases. CDR1 MNHEY and CDR2 SVGAGI come from the germline V gene. With a J-beta primer mix and a sample-barcoded 5' primer, a second PCR ran 7 to 11 cycles. TCRdb reanalysed the 5' RACE reads using MiXCR and keeps one entry per CDR3 protein. Seen here are fewer than 1,200,000 distinct CDR3 sequences, around 27% observed once, and the top ten hold approximately 0.71%. This clonotype has only a few counts. Its antigen is unknown. This sample also appeared in a second study, on T cells of mothers and their children.

The TCR originated in a girl aged 2-10 years in good health. V gene TRBV6-5 combines with J gene TRBJ1-4; D gene uncertain. The sequenced material came from blood. The CDR3 region is CASSPLVAENEKLFF. The CDR3 coding sequence is TGTGCCAGCAGTCCCCTAGTAGCCGAAAATGAAAAACTGTTTTTT.